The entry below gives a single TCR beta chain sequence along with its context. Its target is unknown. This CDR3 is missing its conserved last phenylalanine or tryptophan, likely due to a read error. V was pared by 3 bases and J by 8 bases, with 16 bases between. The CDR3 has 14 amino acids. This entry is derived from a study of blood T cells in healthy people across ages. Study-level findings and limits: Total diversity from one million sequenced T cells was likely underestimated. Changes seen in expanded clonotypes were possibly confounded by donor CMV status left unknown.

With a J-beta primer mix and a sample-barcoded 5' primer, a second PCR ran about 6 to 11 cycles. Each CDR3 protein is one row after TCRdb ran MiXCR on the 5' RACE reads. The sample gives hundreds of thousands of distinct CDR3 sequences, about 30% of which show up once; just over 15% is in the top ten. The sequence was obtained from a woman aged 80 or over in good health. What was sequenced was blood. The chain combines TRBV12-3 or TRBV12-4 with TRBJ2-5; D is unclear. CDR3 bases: TGTGCCAGCAGTTTTAGGGTGGGTGGAGATACCCAGTACTCC. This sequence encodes CASSFRVGGDTQYS.